The sequence of this T cell receptor (beta chain) was determined in a study of cytomegalovirus exposure and HLA in healthy donors. General study results and limits: A later analysis showed HLA-associated TCR beta chains outstripping equally common others in clonal expansion. An assumption of roughly uniform sequencing depth across donors underlay the presence/absence analyses. In an earlier analysis, about 90% or about 30%: the productive usage of most TCR beta V segments.

It was with 60 Vbeta and 13 Jbeta primers that the PCR ran. Assay: immunoSEQ multiplex PCR; the TCRdb copy retains only in-frame clones and omits some. Among fewer than 200,000 clones listed, 72% were seen once. Turning to this clone: The antigen is not known.

The CDR3 is 15 residues long. CDR1 is SGHTA and CDR2 is FQGTGA in the germline V gene. Trimming pared 2 bases from V and 7 bases from J, leaving 12 bases between. Material: PBMCs. The gene calls are TRBV7-3 and TRBJ1-6, with D possibly matching TRBD1 (6 bases). The source of this sequence is a human donor in good health. Here the CDR3 reads CASSLLGGGNSPLHF. The CDR3 DNA sequence: TGTGCCAGCAGCTTACTAGGGGGTGGGAATTCACCCCTCCACTTT. The full variable domain, rest sourced from reference TRBV7-3 and TRBJ1-6, is GAGVSQTPSNKVTEKGKYVELRCDPISGHTALYWYRQSLGQGPEFLIYFQGTGAADDSGLPNDRFFAVRPEGSVSTLKIQRTERGDSAVYLCASSLLGGGNSPLHFGNGTRLTVT.